The clone carrying this T cell receptor (beta chain) was counted only a few times. This sample is part of a study of T-cell memory formation after mild COVID-19. From the 5' RACE reads, TCRdb called clonotypes with MiXCR, one entry per CDR3 protein. This table has under 250,000 distinct CDR3 sequences, about 10% appearing once. Sequencing used PBMCs or a T cell subset sorted from them (not recorded which). This receptor was identified in a man aged 18 to 29 who had mild COVID-19 (a few samples of this study predate the infection). Cell type and time point are not known.

The CDR3 nucleotides are TGCAGTGCCGCAGGGGGTGGGCAAGAGACCCAGTACTTC. It specifies CSAAGGGQETQYF. This chain joins TRBV20-1 and TRBJ2-5, with 7 bases identical to TRBD1. This CDR3 has 13 residues. CDR1 and CDR2 (germline): DFQATT, SNEGSKA (reference sequence). V shed 6 bases, J shed 2 bases, and the junction held 6 bases outside the gene matches.